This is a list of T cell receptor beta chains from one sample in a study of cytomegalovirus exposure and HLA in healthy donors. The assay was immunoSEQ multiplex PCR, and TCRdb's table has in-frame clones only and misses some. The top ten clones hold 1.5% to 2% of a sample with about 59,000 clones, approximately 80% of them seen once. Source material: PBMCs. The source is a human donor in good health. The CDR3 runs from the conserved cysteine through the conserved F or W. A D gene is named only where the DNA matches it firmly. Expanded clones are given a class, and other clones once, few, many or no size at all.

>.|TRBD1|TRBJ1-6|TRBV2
CASSDTRQGGRSPLHF
TGTGCCAGCAGTGATACTCGACAGGGAGGAAGATCACCCCTCCACTTT
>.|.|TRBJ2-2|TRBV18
CASSSLRLNTGELFF
TGTGCCAGCTCAAGTCTCAGACTAAACACCGGGGAGCTGTTTTTT
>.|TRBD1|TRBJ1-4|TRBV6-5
CASSYQGVKEKLFF
TGTGCCAGCAGTTATCAGGGGGTCAAGGAAAAACTGTTTTTT
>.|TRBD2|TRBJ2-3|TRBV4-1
CASSQASGGTDTQYF
TGCGCCAGCAGCCAAGCTAGCGGGGGGACAGATACGCAGTATTTT
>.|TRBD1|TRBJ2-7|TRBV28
CASRTRDRGFSYEQYF
TGTGCCAGCAGAACGCGGGACAGGGGATTCTCCTACGAGCAGTACTTC
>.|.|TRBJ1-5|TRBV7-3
CASSLRAGQPQHF
TGTGCCAGCAGCTTAAGGGCGGGTCAGCCCCAGCATTTT
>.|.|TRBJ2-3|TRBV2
CASRTAAGSTDTQYF
TGTGCCAGCAGGACTGCGGCAGGGTCCACAGATACGCAGTATTTT
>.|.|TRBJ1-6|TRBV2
CASSGQQVSPLHF
TGTGCCAGCAGTGGACAACAGGTTTCACCCCTCCACTTT
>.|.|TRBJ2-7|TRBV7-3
CASSQHSLGEQYF
TGTGCCAGCAGCCAACACTCCCTAGGCGAGCAGTACTTC
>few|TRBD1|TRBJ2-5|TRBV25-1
CASSESTGGLRETQYF
TGTGCCAGCAGTGAATCGACAGGGGGCCTCCGGGAGACCCAGTACTTC
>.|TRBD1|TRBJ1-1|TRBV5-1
CASSPRQGRYTEAFF
TGCGCCAGCAGCCCCAGACAGGGGAGGTACACTGAAGCTTTCTTT
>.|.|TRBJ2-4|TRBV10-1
CASSEQRVGPKNIQYF
TGCGCCAGCAGTGAACAACGGGTCGGTCCAAAAAACATTCAGTACTTC
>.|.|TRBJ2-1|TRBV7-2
CASSLAGGPGQFF
TGTGCCAGCAGCTTAGCGGGGGGGCCGGGGCAGTTCTTC
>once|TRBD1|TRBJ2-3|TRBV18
CASSPGQGADTQYF
TGTGCCAGCTCACCAGGACAGGGGGCAGATACGCAGTATTTT
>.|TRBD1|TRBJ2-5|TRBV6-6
CASILGGQERETQYF
TGTGCCAGCATCTTAGGAGGACAGGAGCGAGAGACCCAGTACTTC
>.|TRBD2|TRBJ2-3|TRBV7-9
CASSLPPGLAGDRTDTQYF
TGTGCCAGCAGCTTACCCCCTGGACTAGCGGGAGACAGGACAGATACGCAGTATTTT
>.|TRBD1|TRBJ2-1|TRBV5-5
CASSWDRDEGLPNEQFF
TGTGCCAGCAGCTGGGACAGGGATGAAGGGCTGCCCAATGAGCAGTTCTTC
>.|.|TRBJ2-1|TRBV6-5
CATWGDNEQFF
TGTGCCACCTGGGGGGACAATGAGCAGTTCTTC
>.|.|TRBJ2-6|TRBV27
CATLPAGANVLTF
TGTGCCACCCTACCCGCTGGGGCCAACGTCCTGACTTTC
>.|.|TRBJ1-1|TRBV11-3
CASSLGQPGTEAFF
TGTGCCAGCAGCCTCGGACAGCCAGGGACTGAAGCTTTCTTT
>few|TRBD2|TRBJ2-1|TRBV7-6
CASSSPPAGLNEQFF
TGTGCCAGCAGCTCGCCCCCAGCGGGACTCAATGAGCAGTTCTTC
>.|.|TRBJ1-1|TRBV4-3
CASSQDRPGMNTEAFF
TGCGCCAGCAGCCAAGATAGGCCAGGGATGAACACTGAAGCTTTCTTT
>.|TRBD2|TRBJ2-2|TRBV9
CASSVKRLAGVPGELFF
TGTGCCAGCAGCGTAAAGAGGCTAGCGGGAGTCCCCGGGGAGCTGTTTTTT
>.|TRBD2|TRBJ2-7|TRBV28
CASSLRAGTSGSYEQYF
TGTGCCAGCAGTTTGCGCGCTGGGACTAGCGGGAGTTACGAGCAGTACTTC
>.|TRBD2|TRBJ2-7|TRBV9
CASSSRDSGGYEQYF
TGTGCCAGCAGCTCCCGGGATAGCGGGGGGTACGAGCAGTACTTC
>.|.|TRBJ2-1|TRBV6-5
CASSLRRGNVESEQFF
TGTGCCAGCAGTTTAAGAAGGGGAAATGTCGAAAGTGAGCAGTTCTTC
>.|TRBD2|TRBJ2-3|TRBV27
CASSTQGGPGDTQYF
TGTGCCAGCAGTACTCAGGGAGGGCCAGGGGATACGCAGTATTTT
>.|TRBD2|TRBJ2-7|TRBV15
CATSRGGGGLTYEQYF
TGTGCCACCAGCAGAGGTGGGGGAGGGCTTACCTACGAGCAGTACTTC
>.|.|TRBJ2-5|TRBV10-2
CASSEAAGWETQYF
TGCGCCAGCAGTGAGGCAGCAGGGTGGGAGACCCAGTACTTC
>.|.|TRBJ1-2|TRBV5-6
CASSLEPGLNYGYTF
TGTGCCAGCAGCTTGGAGCCGGGATTAAACTATGGCTACACCTTC
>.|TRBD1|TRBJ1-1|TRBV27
CASSLLQGVNTEAFF
TGTGCCAGCAGTTTATTACAGGGGGTGAACACTGAAGCTTTCTTT
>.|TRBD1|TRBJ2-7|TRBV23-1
CASSHPRTGRSYEQYF
TGCGCCAGCAGTCATCCCAGGACAGGGCGATCCTACGAGCAGTACTTC
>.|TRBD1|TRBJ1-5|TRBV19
CASRDRASQPQHF
TGTGCCAGTAGGGACAGGGCTAGTCAGCCCCAGCATTTT
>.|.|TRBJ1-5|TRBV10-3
CAIASDYSNQPQHF
TGTGCCATCGCGAGCGATTATAGCAATCAGCCCCAGCATTTT
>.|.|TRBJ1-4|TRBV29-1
CSDSCRGGGENEKLFF
TGCAGCGACTCCTGTAGGGGTGGGGGGGAAAATGAAAAACTGTTTTTT
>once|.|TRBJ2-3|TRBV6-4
CASSIRNGRVDWGTDTQYF
TGTGCCAGCAGTATTCGGAACGGGAGAGTTGATTGGGGTACAGATACGCAGTATTTT
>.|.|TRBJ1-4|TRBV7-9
CSSRPSGIEKLFF
TGTTCCAGCAGGCCCAGCGGAATTGAAAAACTGTTTTTT
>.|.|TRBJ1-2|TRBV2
CASSDPDGIYGYTF
TGTGCCAGCAGTGATCCCGACGGGATCTATGGCTACACCTTC
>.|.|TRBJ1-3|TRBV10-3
CAISDRLAGNTIYF
TGTGCCATCAGTGACAGGTTGGCTGGAAACACCATATATTTT
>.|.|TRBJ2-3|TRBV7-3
CASSPGWVGTDTQYF
TGTGCCAGCAGTCCCGGGTGGGTCGGCACAGATACGCAGTATTTT
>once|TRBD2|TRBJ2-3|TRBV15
CATSRDLAGGTDTQYF
TGTGCCACCAGCAGAGATTTAGCGGGAGGAACAGATACGCAGTATTTT
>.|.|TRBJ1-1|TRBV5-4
CASSLMTEKNEAFF
TGTGCCAGCAGCTTAATGACAGAGAAAAATGAAGCTTTCTTT
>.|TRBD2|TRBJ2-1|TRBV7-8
CASSFRTSGRSYNEQFF
TGTGCCAGCAGCTTCAGGACTAGCGGGAGATCATACAATGAGCAGTTCTTC
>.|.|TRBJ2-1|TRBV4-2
CASSQGARNEQFF
TGTGCCAGCAGCCAAGGTGCGAGAAATGAGCAGTTCTTC
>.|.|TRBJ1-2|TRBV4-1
CASSQDGADYGYTF
TGCGCCAGCAGCCAAGATGGGGCAGACTATGGCTACACCTTC
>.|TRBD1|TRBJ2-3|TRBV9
CASSVGSGWGQGTDTQYF
TGTGCCAGCAGCGTAGGTTCTGGTTGGGGACAGGGCACAGATACGCAGTATTTT
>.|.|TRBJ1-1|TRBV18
CASSPSRSAGTEAFF
TGTGCCAGCTCACCGTCCAGATCGGCGGGCACTGAAGCTTTCTTT
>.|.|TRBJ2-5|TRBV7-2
CASSLDPTLQETQYF
TGTGCCAGCAGCTTAGATCCGACACTCCAAGAGACCCAGTACTTC
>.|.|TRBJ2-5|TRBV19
CASGSGTSIQETQYF
TGTGCCAGTGGGAGTGGAACTAGCATCCAAGAGACCCAGTACTTC
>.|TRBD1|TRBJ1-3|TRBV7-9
CASSQWDRWGNTIYF
TGTGCCAGCAGCCAATGGGACAGGTGGGGAAACACCATATATTTT
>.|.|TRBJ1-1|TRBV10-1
CASSESTVGQGTEAFF
TGCGCCAGCAGTGAGTCGACAGTGGGGCAGGGGACTGAAGCTTTCTTT
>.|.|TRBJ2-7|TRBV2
CASIGTRSYEQYF
TGTGCCAGCATCGGTACTAGATCCTACGAGCAGTACTTC
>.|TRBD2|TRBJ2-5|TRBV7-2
CASSLGAGGPRETQYF
TGTGCCAGCAGCTTAGGGGCGGGGGGGCCCCGGGAGACCCAGTACTTC
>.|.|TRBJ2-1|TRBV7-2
CASSSEWYEQFF
TGTGCCAGCAGCTCCGAGTGGTATGAGCAGTTCTTC
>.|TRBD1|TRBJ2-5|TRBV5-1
CASSQDRGQETQYF
TGCGCCAGCAGCCAAGACAGGGGGCAAGAGACCCAGTACTTC
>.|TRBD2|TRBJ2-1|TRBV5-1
CASSGSGGSSYNEQFF
TGCGCCAGCAGCGGTAGCGGGGGGAGCTCCTACAATGAGCAGTTCTTC
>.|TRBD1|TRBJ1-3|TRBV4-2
CASSPDRVDGNTIYF
TGTGCCAGCAGCCCCGACAGGGTTGATGGAAACACCATATATTTT